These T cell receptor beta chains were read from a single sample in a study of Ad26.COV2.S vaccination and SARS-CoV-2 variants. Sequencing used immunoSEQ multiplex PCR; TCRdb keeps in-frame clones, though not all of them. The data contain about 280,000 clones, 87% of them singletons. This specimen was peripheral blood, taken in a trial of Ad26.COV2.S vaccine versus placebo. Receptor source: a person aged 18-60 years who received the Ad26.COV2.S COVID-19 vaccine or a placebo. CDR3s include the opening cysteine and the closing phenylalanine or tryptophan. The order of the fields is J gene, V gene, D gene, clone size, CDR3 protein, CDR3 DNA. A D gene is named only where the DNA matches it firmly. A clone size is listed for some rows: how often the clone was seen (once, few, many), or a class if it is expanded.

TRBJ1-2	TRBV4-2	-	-	CASSQVGPSNYGYTF	TGTGCCAGCAGCCAAGTGGGCCCCTCTAACTATGGCTACACCTTC
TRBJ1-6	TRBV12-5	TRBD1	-	CASGLVYPGQGNSPLHF	TGTGCTAGTGGTTTGGTGTACCCGGGACAGGGGAATTCACCCCTCCACTTT
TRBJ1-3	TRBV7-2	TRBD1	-	CASSSGGKRGNTIYF	TGTGCCAGCAGCTCAGGGGGCAAGAGGGGAAACACCATATATTTT
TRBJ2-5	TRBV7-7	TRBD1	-	CASSPVGGQGKETQYF	TGTGCTAGCAGCCCCGTAGGGGGACAGGGCAAAGAGACCCAGTACTTC
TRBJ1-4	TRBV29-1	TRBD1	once	CSIHRGANEKLFF	TGCAGCATCCACAGGGGGGCCAATGAAAAACTGTTTTTT
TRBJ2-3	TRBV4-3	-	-	CASSQVGADTQYF	TGCGCCAGCAGCCAAGTGGGGGCAGATACGCAGTATTTT
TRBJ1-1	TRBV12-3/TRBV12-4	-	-	CASSFKSYTEAFF	TGTGCCAGCAGTTTTAAAAGCTACACTGAAGCTTTCTTT
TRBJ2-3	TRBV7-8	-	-	CASSPRAGSTDTQYF	TGTGCCAGCAGCCCCAGGGCAGGGAGCACAGATACGCAGTATTTT
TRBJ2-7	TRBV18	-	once	CASSQNEVDSPYEQYF	TGTGCCAGCTCACAAAACGAGGTGGACAGTCCCTACGAGCAGTACTTC
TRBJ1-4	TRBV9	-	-	CASSVEQHNEKLFF	TGTGCCAGCAGCGTAGAACAGCACAATGAAAAACTGTTTTTT
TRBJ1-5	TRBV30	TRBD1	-	CAWRAGTGGPYSNQPQHF	TGTGCCTGGAGGGCCGGGACAGGGGGCCCCTATAGCAATCAGCCCCAGCATTTT
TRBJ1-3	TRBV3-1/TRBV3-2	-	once	CASSPRGSGNTIYF	TGTGCCAGCAGCCCCAGGGGCTCTGGAAACACCATATATTTT
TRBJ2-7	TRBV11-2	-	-	CASSLGSAITYEQYF	TGTGCCAGCAGCTTAGGTAGCGCAATAACCTACGAGCAGTACTTC
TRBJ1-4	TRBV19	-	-	CASSMTRGAPHEKLFF	TGTGCCAGTAGTATGACCCGGGGCGCCCCACATGAAAAACTGTTTTTT
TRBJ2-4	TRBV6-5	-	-	CASSYSQGGQNIQYF	TGTGCCAGCAGTTACTCACAGGGCGGTCAAAACATTCAGTACTTC
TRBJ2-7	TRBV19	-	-	CASSLDSTYEQYF	TGTGCCTCAAGTCTGGACAGTACCTACGAGCAGTACTTC
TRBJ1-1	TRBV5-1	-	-	CASSSIETGVGDNTEAFF	TGCGCCAGCAGCTCCATCGAGACAGGAGTAGGGGATAACACTGAAGCTTTCTTT
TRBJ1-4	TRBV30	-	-	CAWSVRNGEKLFF	TGTGCCTGGAGTGTACGGAATGGTGAAAAACTGTTTTTT
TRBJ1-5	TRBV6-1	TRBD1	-	CASSGQGPYSNQPQHF	TGTGCCAGCAGTGGACAGGGACCATATAGCAATCAGCCCCAGCATTTT
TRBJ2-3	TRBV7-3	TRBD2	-	CASSLLATSGVGAVTDTQYF	TGTGCCAGCAGCTTACTCGCGACTAGCGGGGTGGGGGCGGTTACAGATACGCAGTATTTT
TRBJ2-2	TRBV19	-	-	CASSIPSLRGGELFF	TGTGCCAGTAGTATCCCAAGCCTCAGGGGCGGGGAGCTGTTTTTT
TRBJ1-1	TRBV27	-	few	CASSPQWTANTEAFF	TGTGCCAGCAGTCCACAATGGACAGCGAACACTGAAGCTTTCTTT
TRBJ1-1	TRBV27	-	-	CASTRSREMNTEAFF	TGTGCCAGCACCCGGTCGAGAGAAATGAACACTGAAGCTTTCTTT
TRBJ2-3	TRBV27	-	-	CASTRGGMAWDTQYF	TGTGCCAGCACCAGGGGGGGGATGGCCTGGGATACGCAGTATTTT
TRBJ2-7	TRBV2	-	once	CAQRGIGSYEQYF	TGTGCCCAGAGGGGAATCGGGTCCTACGAGCAGTACTTC